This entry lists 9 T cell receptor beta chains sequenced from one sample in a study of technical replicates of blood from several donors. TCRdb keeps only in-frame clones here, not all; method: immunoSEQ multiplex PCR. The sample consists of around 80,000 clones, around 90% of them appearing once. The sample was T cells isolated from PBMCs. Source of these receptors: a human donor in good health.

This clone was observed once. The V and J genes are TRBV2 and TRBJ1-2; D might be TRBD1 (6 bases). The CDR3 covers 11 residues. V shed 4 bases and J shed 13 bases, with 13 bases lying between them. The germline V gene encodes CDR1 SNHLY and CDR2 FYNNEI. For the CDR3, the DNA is TGTGCCAGCAGTGTTTACGACAGGAGCACCTTC. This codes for CASSVYDRSTF.

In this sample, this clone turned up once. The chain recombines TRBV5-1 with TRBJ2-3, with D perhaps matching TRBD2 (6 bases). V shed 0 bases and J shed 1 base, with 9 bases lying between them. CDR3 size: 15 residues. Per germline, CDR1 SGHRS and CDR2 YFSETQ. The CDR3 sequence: CASSLGGGGTDTQYF. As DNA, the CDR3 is TGCGCCAGCAGCTTGGGGGGCGGGGGCACAGATACGCAGTATTTT.

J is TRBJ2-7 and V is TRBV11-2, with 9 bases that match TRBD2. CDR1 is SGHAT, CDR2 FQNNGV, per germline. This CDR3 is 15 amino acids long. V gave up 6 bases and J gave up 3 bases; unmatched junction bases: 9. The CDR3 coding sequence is TGTGCCAGCAGACGTCCGGGACTAGCTGTCTACGAGCAGTACTTC. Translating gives CASRRPGLAVYEQYF. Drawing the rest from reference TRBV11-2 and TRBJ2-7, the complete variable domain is EAGVAQSPRYKIIEKRQSVAFWCNPISGHATLYWYQQILGQGPKLLIQFQNNGVVDDSQLPKDRFSAERLKGVDSTLKIQPAKLEDSAVYLCASRRPGLAVYEQYFGPGTRLTVT.

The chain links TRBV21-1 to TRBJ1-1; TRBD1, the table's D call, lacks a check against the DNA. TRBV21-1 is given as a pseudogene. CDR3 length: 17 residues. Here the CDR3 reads CASSGKVSQIGHTEAFF. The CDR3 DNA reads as TGTGCCAGCAGCGGAAAGGTCAGTCAGATTGGGCACACTGAAGCTTTCTTT.

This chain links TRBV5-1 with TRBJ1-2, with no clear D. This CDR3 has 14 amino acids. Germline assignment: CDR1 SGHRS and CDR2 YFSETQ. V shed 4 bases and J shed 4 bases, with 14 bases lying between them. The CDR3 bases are TGCGCCAGCAGCCCAACCGGGTCCAGCTATGGCTACACCTTC. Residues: CASSPTGSSYGYTF.

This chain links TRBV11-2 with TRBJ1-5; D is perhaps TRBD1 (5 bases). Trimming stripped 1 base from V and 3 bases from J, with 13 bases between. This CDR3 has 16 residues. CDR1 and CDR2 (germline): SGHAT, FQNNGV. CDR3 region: CASSLGGGTPNQPQHF. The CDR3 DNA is TGTGCCAGCAGCTTAGGTGGAGGGACCCCCAATCAGCCCCAGCATTTT.

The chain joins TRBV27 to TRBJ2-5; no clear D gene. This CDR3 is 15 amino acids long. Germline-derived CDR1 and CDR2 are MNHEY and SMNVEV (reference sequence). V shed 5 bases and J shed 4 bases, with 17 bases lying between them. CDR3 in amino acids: CASSPEPTAVETQYF. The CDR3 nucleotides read TGTGCCAGCAGTCCTGAACCAACGGCGGTAGAGACCCAGTACTTC.

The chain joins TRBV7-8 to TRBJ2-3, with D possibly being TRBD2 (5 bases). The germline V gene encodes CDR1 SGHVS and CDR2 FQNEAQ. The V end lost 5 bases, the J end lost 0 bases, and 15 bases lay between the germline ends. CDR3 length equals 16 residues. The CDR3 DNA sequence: TGTGCCAGCAGCGGTGGACTTTGGGTTAGCACAGATACGCAGTATTTT. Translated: CASSGGLWVSTDTQYF.

CDR3 sequence reads: CASSLGTGSYTF. As DNA, the CDR3 is TGTGCCAGCAGTTTGGGAACAGGGAGCTACACCTTC. J is TRBJ1-2 and V is TRBV28, with D perhaps matching TRBD1 (6 bases). Per germline, CDR1 MDHEN and CDR2 SYDVKM. Between the trimmed V and J ends, which lost 3 bases and 9 bases, there was a span of 11 bases. The CDR3 has 12 amino acids.